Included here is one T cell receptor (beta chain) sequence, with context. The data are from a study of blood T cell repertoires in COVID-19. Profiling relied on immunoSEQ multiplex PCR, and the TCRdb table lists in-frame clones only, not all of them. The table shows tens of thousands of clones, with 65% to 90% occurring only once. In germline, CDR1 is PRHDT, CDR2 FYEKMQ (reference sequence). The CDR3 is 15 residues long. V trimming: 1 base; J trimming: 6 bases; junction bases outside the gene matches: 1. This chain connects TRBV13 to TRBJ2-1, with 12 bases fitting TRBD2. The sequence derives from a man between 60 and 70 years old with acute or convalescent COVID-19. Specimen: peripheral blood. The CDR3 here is CASSLALAGGNEQFF. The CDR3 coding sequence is TGTGCCAGCAGCTTAGCACTAGCGGGAGGCAATGAGCAGTTCTTC.